One TCR beta chain is described in this entry. The CDR3 sequence is 14 residues long. The germline V gene has CDR1 LNHDA and CDR2 SQIVND (reference sequence). Trimming took off 7 bases at V and 0 bases at J, with 10 bases between the two ends. This sample is drawn from a study of blood T cell repertoires in COVID-19. Assignment of participants to cohorts was predicated upon participant-reported clinical history. Here immunoSEQ multiplex PCR was the method, and the copy in TCRdb shows in-frame clones only, minus some. The repertoire has roughly 160,000 clones, approximately 80% of them found once; the top ten carry roughly 3.4%.

This rearrangement joins TRBV19 to TRBJ1-3; D is unclear. The sequence came from an older woman who had recovered from COVID-19. Sequencing was done on a sample of PBMCs or T cells enriched from blood (not recorded which). CDR3 sequence: CASTPGFSGNTIYF. CDR3 DNA sequence: TGTGCCAGTACGCCAGGATTCTCTGGAAACACCATATATTTT.